The text below deals with one TCR beta chain. TCR beta CDR3 regions were amplified from RNA. First-round RT-PCR of the TCR CDR3 relied on the HTBI primer set. TCRdb re-called the multiplex PCR reads through MiXCR, storing one row per CDR3 protein. The repertoire has roughly 300,000 distinct CDR3 sequences, about 20% of them found once; the top ten carry approximately 49%. Investigators excluded patients with uncontrolled infection, other autoimmune disease, pregnancy or lactation. Germline CDR1 SQVTM, CDR2 ANQGSEA. V was cut by 5 bases and J by 7 bases, with 12 bases left in between. CDR3 length equals 12 residues. These data originate in a study of T cells in Graves' hyperthyroidism and ophthalmopathy.

J is TRBJ1-5 and V is TRBV29-1, with D perhaps TRBD1 (5 bases). This receptor was identified in a woman aged 45-59 years with Graves' hyperthyroidism. Material: blood. The CDR3 loop reads CSVQVQGQPQHF. In DNA, the CDR3 is TGCAGCGTTCAAGTCCAGGGCCAGCCCCAGCATTTT.